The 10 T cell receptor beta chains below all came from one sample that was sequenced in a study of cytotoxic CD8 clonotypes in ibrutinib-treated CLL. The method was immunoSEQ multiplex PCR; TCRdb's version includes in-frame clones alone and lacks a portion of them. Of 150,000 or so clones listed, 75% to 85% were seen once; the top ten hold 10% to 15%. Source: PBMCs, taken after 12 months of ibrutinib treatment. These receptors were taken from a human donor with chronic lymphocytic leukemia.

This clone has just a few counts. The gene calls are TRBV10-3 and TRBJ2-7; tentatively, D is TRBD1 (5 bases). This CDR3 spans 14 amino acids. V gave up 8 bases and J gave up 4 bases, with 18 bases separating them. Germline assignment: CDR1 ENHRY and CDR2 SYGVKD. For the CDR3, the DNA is TGTGCCATCTCACCCCGAGAGACAGAATACGAGCAGTACTTC. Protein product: CAISPRETEYEQYF.

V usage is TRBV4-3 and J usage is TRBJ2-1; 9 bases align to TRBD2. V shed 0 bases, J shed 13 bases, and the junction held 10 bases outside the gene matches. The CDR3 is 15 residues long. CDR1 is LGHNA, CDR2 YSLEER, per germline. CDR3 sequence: CASSQDLAGGIPQFF. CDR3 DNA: TGCGCCAGCAGCCAAGATTTGGCGGGAGGGATCCCACAGTTCTTC.

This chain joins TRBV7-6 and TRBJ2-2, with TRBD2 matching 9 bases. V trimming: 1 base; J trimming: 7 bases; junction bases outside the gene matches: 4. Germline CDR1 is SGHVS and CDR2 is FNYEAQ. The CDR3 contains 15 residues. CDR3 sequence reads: CASSLVAGADGELFF. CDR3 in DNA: TGTGCCAGCAGCTTAGTAGCGGGAGCGGACGGGGAGCTGTTTTTT.

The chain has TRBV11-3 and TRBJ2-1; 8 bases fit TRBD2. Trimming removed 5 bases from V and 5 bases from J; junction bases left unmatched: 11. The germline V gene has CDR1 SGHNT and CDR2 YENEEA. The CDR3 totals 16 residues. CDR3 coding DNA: TGTGCCAGCAGCGTCACCACTAGCGGAGTAAACAATGAGCAGTTCTTC. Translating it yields CASSVTTSGVNNEQFF.

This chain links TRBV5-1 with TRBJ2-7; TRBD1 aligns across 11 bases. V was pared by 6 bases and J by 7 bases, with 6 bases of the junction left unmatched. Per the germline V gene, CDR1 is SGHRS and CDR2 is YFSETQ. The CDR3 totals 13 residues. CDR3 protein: CASNGQGAREQYF. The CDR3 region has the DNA TGCGCCAGCAACGGACAGGGGGCAAGGGAGCAGTACTTC.

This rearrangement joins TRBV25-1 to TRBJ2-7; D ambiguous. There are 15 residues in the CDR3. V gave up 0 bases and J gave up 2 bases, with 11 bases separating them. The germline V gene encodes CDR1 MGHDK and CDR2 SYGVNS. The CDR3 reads CASSEYTSRAYEQYF. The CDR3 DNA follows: TGTGCCAGCAGTGAATACACTTCCCGAGCCTACGAGCAGTACTTC.

DNA for the CDR3: TGTGCCAGCAGCCCTTCCACAACGGGGATCACAGATACGCAGTATTTT. Amino acids: CASSPSTTGITDTQYF. The chain links TRBV12-2 to TRBJ2-3; the table's D gene call, TRBD2, was not cross checked with the DNA. TRBV12-2 corresponds to a pseudogene. This CDR3 comprises 16 residues.

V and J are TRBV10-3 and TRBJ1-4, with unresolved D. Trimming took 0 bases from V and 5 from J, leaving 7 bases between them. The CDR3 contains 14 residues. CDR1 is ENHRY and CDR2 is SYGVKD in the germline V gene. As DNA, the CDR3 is TGTGCCATCAGTGAGTCGAGAGGGAATGAAAAACTGTTTTTT. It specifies CAISESRGNEKLFF.

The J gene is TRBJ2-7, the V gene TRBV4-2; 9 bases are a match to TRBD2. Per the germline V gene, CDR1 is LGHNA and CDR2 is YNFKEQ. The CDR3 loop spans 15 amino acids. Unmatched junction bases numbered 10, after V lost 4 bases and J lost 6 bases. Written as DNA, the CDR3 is TGTGCCAGCAGCCTAGGGGGACTAGCAGTAGGCGAGCAGTACTTC. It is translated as CASSLGGLAVGEQYF.

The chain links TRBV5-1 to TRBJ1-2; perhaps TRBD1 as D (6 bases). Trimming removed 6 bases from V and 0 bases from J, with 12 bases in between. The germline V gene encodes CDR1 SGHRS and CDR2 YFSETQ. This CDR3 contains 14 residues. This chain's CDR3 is CASTGQPANYGYTF. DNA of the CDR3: TGCGCCAGCACCGGACAGCCTGCTAACTATGGCTACACCTTC.